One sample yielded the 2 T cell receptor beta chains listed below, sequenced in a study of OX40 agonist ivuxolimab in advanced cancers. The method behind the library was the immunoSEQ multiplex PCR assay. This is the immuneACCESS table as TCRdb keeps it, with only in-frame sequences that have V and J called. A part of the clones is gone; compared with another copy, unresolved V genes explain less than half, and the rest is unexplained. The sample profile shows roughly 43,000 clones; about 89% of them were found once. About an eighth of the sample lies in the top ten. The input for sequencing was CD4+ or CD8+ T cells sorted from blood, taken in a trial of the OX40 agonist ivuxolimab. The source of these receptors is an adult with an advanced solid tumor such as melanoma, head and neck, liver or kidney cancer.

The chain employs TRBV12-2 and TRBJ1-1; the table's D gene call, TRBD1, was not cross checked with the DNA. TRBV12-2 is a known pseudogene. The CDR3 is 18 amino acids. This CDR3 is CASRLARDRGPMNTEAFF. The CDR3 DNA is TGTGCAAGTCGCTTAGCCCGGGACAGGGGACCCATGAACACTGAAGCTTTCTTT.

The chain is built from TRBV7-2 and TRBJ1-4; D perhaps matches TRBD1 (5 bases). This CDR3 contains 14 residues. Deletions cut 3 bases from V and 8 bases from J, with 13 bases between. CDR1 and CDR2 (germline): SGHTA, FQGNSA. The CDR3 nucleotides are TGTGCCAGCAGCTTCCGCGGCAGGGCAGAAAAACTGTTTTTT. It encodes CASSFRGRAEKLFF.